These 4 T cell receptor beta chains were all obtained from the same sample, sequenced in a study of T-cell memory formation after mild COVID-19. MiXCR, applied by TCRdb to the 5' RACE reads, yields one record per CDR3 protein. The sample shows about 350,000 distinct CDR3 sequences, roughly 13% of them seen only once. Sequencing was performed on PBMCs or a T cell subset sorted from them (not recorded which). These receptor sequences come from a man between 18 and 29 years old who had mild COVID-19 (a few samples of this study predate the infection). Cell type and time point are not known.

This clonotype was counted only a few times. This chain connects TRBV28 to TRBJ1-1; D is perhaps TRBD1 (5 bases). Germline-derived CDR1 and CDR2 are MDHEN and SYDVKM. Trimming took off 3 bases at V and 11 bases at J, with 16 bases between the two ends. The CDR3 consists of 13 residues. DNA of the CDR3: TGTGCCAGCAGTTTGTCGGGGGTACGAGGGGCTTTCTTT. Amino acid sequence: CASSLSGVRGAFF.

This rearrangement joins TRBV3-1 to TRBJ1-2, with a possible D match to TRBD1 (5 bases). This CDR3 comprises 16 residues. Germline assignment: CDR1 LGHDT and CDR2 YNNKEL (reference sequence). The V and J ends lost 3 bases and 0 bases respectively, with 14 bases between them. CDR3 protein: CASSHLDNEANYGYTF. As DNA, the CDR3 is TGTGCCAGCAGCCATCTGGACAACGAAGCTAACTATGGCTACACCTTC. Full variable domain (rest looked up from reference TRBV3-1 and TRBJ1-2): DTAVSQTPKYLVTQMGNDKSIKCEQNLGHDTMYWYKQDSKKFLKIMFSYNNKELIINETVPNRFSPKSPDKAHLNLHINSLELGDSAVYFCASSHLDNEANYGYTFGSGTRLTVV.

Many counts were recorded for this clonotype. This chain joins TRBV10-3 and TRBJ2-5, with D possibly called TRBD1 or TRBD2 (5 bases each). Trimming stripped 0 bases from V and 2 bases from J, with 10 bases between. Germline CDR1 and CDR2: ENHRY and SYGVKD. This CDR3 spans 15 amino acids. CDR3 region: CAISESGETQETQYF. As DNA, the CDR3 is TGTGCCATCAGTGAGTCGGGGGAGACTCAAGAGACCCAGTACTTC.

The chain recombines TRBV7-3 with TRBJ2-5; 7 bases map to TRBD2. Per germline, CDR1 SGHTA and CDR2 FQGTGA. The CDR3 extends over 14 amino acids. V lost 1 base to trimming and J lost 4 bases; unmatched junction nucleotides: 3. DNA for the CDR3: TGTGCCAGCAGCTTAATTGGCGGGGGAGAGACCCAGTACTTC. This encodes CASSLIGGGETQYF.